This entry concerns a single TCR beta chain. The entry originates in a study of shared clonotypes between healthy human individuals. The CDR3 runs to 14 residues. The germline V gene encodes CDR1 LNHDA and CDR2 SQIVND (reference sequence). V lost 5 bases and J lost 2, with 10 bases in between. TCRdb's table, derived via immunoSEQ multiplex PCR, lists solely in-frame clones and lacks some. The sample carries under 1,100,000 clones, around 76% recorded once. The study enrolled healthy HIV-negative adults without recent acute infections or vaccinations as donors. The chain employs TRBV19 and TRBJ2-1; TRBD1 is a possible D gene (6 bases). The clonotype originates from a man younger than 35 in good health. The sequencing input was memory CD4+ T cells sorted from blood. Stated subset: CD45RA-negative fraction. The CDR3 here is CASSSGVPYNEQFF. The CDR3 nucleotides read TGTGCCAGTAGTTCAGGGGTGCCCTACAATGAGCAGTTCTTC.